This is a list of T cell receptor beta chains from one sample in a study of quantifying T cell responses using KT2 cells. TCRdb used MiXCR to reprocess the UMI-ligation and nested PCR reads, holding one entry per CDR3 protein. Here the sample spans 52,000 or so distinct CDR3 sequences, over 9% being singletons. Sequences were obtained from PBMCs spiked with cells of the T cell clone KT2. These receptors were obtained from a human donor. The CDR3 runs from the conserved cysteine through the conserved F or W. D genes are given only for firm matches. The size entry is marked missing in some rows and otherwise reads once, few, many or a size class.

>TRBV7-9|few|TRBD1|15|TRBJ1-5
TGTGCCAGCAGCTTAGGGACAGGGAAAAATCAGCCCCAGCATTTT
CASSLGTGKNQPQHF
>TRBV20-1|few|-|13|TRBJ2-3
TGCAGTGCTAGGGCTGTAAGCACAGATACGCAGTATTTT
CSARAVSTDTQYF
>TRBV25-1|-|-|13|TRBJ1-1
TGTGCCAGCAGTGAATGGGGGGTAACTGAAGCTTTCTTT
CASSEWGVTEAFF
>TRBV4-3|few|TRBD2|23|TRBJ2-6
TGCGCCAGCAGCCAAGAAGGTCGCACGACGGGAGGTTTTAGGGGCCCTGGGGCCAACGTCCTGACTTTC
CASSQEGRTTGGFRGPGANVLTF
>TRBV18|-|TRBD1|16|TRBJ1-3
TGTGCCAGCTCACCAGACAGGGGGGATTCTGGAAACACCATATATTTT
CASSPDRGDSGNTIYF
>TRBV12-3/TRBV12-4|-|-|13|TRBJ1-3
TGTGCCAGCAGTTTAGCGGTAGGAAACACCATATATTTT
CASSLAVGNTIYF
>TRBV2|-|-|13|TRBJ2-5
TGTGCCAGCATGCGGGTGCCCGTGGAGACCCAGTACTTC
CASMRVPVETQYF
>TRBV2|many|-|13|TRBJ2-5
TGTGCCAGCACCCCAGCGGGTCAAGAGACCCAGTACTTC
CASTPAGQETQYF
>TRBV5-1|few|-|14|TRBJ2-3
TGCGCCAGCAGCTTAACCCTCACTGGAGATACGCAGTATTTT
CASSLTLTGDTQYF
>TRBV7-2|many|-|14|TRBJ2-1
TGTGCCAGCAATGGGGAAACGGGGGTAAATGAGCAGTTCTTC
CASNGETGVNEQFF
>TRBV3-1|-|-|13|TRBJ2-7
TGTGCCAGCAGCCAAGCCCGGGGAGGCGAGCAGTACTTC
CASSQARGGEQYF
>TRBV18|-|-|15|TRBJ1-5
TGTGCCAGCTCACATCTAGGGATCCCCAATCAGCCCCAGCATTTT
CASSHLGIPNQPQHF
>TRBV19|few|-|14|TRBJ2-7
TGTGCCAGTAAACTCTCCGGGACCAACTACGAGCAGTACTTC
CASKLSGTNYEQYF
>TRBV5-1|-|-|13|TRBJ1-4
TGCGCCAGCAGCTACACGCTTAATGAAAAACTGTTTTTT
CASSYTLNEKLFF
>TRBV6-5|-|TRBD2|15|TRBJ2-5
TGTGCCAGCAGTCCCCCTCGCGGGAGGGCAGAGACCCAGTACTTC
CASSPPRGRAETQYF
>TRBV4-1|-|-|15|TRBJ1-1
TGCGCCAGCAGCCAAGGACCTCAATCATTAACTGAAGCTTTCTTT
CASSQGPQSLTEAFF
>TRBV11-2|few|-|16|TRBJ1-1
TGTGCCAGCAGCCCACTTTACGACAGGTCTAATTCGAAAGCTTTCTTT
CASSPLYDRSNSKAFF
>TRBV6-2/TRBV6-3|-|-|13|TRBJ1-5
TGTGCCAGCAGTTTCGGGTTCAATCAGCCCCAGCATTTT
CASSFGFNQPQHF
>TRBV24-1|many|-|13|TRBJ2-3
TGTGCCACCAGCAAAACAGGGACAGATACGCAGTATTTT
CATSKTGTDTQYF
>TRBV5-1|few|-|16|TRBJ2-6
TGCGCCAGCAGTGATAGCGGAAGCTCTGGGGCCAACGTCCTGACTTTC
CASSDSGSSGANVLTF
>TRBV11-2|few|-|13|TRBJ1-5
TGTGCCAGCAGCTTCTCTAGCAATCAGCCCCAGCATTTT
CASSFSSNQPQHF
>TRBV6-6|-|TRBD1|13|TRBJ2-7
TGTGCCATCCGACAGGGAAGCTCCTACGAGCAGTACTTC
CAIRQGSSYEQYF
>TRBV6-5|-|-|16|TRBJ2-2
TGTGCCAGCAGCCCCGTAGGGGGGCGTGTGGGCGGGGAGCTGTTTTTT
CASSPVGGRVGGELFF
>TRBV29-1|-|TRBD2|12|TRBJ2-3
TGCAGCGTTGAGCGCGGGGGAGATACGCAGTATTTT
CSVERGGDTQYF
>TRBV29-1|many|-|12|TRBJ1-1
TGCAGCGGCTTGCTCGGGGCCGCTGAAGCTTTCTTT
CSGLLGAAEAFF
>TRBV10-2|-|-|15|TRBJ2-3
TGCGCCAGCAGTGACCGGGACGGAATCACAGATACGCAGTATTTT
CASSDRDGITDTQYF
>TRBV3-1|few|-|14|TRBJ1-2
TGTGCCAGCAGCCAAGAACCGGGGGCAGATGGCTACACCTTC
CASSQEPGADGYTF
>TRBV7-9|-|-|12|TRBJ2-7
TGTGCCAGCAGCTTCGTCCAGGGTGAGCAGTACTTC
CASSFVQGEQYF
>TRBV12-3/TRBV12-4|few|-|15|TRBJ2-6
TGTGCCAGCAGTCAGGGGATCTCTGGGGCCAACGTCCTGACTTTC
CASSQGISGANVLTF
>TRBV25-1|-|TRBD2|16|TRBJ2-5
TGTGCCAGCAGTGATCGGGGTAGCGGGATCCAAGAGACCCAGTACTTC
CASSDRGSGIQETQYF
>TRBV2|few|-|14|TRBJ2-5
TGTGCCAGCAGCAATCAAAGGGGAACGGAGACCCAGTACTTC
CASSNQRGTETQYF
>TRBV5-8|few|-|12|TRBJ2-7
TGTGCCAGCAGCTTGCTTGGGTGCGAGCAGTACTTC
CASSLLGCEQYF
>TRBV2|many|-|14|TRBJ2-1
TGTGCCAGCGCCCTTCGAGGGACGTACAATGAGCAGTTCTTC
CASALRGTYNEQFF
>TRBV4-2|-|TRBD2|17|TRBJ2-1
TGTGCCAGCAGCCTCTCGACCGGGACTAGCGGATACAATGAGCAGTTCTTC
CASSLSTGTSGYNEQFF
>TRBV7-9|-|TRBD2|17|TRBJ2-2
TGTGCCAGCAGCTACCCCCGACTAGCGGGAGAGGGCGGGGAGCTGTTTTTT
CASSYPRLAGEGGELFF
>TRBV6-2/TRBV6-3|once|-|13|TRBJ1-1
TGTGCCAGCAGTTTTGCAGGGGCCTCTGAAGCTTTCTTT
CASSFAGASEAFF
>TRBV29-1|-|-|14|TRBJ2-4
TGCAGCGGCGGGAATGTGGGGGCCAAAAACATTCAGTACTTC
CSGGNVGAKNIQYF
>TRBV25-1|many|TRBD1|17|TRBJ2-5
TGTGCCAGCAGTGAATATGGGGCTGGACAGGGGTTTGAGACCCAGTACTTC
CASSEYGAGQGFETQYF
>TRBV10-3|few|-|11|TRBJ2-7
TGTGCCATCAGTGAAGCGTACGAGCAGTACTTC
CAISEAYEQYF
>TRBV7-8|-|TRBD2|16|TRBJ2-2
TGTGCCAGCAGCTGGAGGACTAGCGGCCTTACCGGGGAGCTGTTTTTT
CASSWRTSGLTGELFF
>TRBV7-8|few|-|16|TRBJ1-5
TGTGCCAGCAGCTTAGGTTCCCCGAGGGGCAATCAGCCCCAGCATTTT
CASSLGSPRGNQPQHF
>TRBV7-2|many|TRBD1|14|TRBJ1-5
TGTGCCAGCAGCCTTGGACAGGGAAATCAGCCCCAGCATTTT
CASSLGQGNQPQHF
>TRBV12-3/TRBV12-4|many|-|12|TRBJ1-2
TGTGCCAGCAGTTTGGGGCAGTATGGCTACACCTTC
CASSLGQYGYTF
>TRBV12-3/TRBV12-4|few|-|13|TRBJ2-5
TGTGCCAGCACCCCCCATGGCTACGGGACCCAGTACTTC
CASTPHGYGTQYF
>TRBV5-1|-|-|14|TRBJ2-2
TGCGCCAGCAGTAACCAGCCGGCCACCGGGGAGCTGTTTTTT
CASSNQPATGELFF
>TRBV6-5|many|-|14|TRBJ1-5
TGTGCCAGCAGTTACTCAAGGGGCAATCAGCCCCAGCATTTT
CASSYSRGNQPQHF
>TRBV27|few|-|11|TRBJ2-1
TGTGCCAGCAGTTTTAGGGGATGGCTATTCTTC
CASSFRGWLFF
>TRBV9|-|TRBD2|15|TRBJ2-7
TGTGCCAGCAGCCCACCGACCGGGGGGATTTACGAGCAGTACTTC
CASSPPTGGIYEQYF
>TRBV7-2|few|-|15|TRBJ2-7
TGTGCCAGCCGTAACCGTGCCTACTCGTCCTACGAGCAGTACTTC
CASRNRAYSSYEQYF